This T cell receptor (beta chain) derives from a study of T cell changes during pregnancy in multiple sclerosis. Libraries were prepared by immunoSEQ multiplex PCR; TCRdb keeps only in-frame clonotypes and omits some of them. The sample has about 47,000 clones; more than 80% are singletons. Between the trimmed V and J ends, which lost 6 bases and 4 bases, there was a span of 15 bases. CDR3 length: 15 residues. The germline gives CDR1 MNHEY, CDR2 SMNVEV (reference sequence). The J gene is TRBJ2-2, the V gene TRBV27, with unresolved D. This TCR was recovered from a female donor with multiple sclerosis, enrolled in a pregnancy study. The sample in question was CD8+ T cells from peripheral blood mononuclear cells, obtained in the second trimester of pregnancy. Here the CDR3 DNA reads TGTGCCAGCAGCCTAAGCGAAGCGAGCACCGGGGAGCTGTTTTTT. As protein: CASSLSEASTGELFF.